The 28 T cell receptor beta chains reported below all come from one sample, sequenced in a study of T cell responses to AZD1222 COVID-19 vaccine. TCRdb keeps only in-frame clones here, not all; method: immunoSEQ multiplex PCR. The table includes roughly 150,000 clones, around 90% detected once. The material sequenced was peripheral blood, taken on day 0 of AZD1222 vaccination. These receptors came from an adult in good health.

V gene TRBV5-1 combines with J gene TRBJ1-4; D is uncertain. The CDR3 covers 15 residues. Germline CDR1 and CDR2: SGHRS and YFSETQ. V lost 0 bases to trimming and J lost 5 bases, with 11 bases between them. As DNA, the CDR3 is TGCGCCAGCAGCTTGGATGGCACATCCAATGAAAAACTGTTTTTT. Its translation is CASSLDGTSNEKLFF.

The CDR3 region has the DNA TGTGCCATCAGTAGGACAGGGTATGAGACCCAGTACTTC. Its translation: CAISRTGYETQYF. The gene calls are TRBV10-3 and TRBJ2-5; 8 bases fit TRBD1. Looked up from germline, CDR1 is ENHRY and CDR2 is SYGVKD. This CDR3 has 13 amino acids. V shed 5 bases and J 5 bases; nucleotides not matched to a gene: 4.

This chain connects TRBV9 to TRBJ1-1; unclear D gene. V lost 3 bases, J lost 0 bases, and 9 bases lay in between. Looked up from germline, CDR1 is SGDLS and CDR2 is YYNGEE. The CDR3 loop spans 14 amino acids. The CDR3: CASSALGVNTEAFF. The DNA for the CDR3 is TGTGCCAGCAGCGCCCTTGGGGTGAACACTGAAGCTTTCTTT.

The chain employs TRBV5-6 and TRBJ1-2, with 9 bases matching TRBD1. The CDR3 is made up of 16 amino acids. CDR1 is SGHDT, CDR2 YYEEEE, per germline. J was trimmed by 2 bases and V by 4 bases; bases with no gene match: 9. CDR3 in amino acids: CASSPDAGTGNYGYTF. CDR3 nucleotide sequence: TGTGCCAGCAGCCCTGACGCCGGGACAGGGAACTATGGCTACACCTTC.

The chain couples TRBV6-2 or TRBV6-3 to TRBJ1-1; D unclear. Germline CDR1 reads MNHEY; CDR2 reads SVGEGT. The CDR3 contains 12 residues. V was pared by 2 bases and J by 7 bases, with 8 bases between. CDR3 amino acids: CASSYSGHEAFF. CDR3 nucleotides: TGTGCCAGCAGTTACAGCGGTCATGAAGCTTTCTTT.

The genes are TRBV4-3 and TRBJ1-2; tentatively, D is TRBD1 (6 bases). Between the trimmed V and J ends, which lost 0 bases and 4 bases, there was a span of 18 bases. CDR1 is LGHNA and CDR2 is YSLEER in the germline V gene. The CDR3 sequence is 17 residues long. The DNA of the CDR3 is TGCGCCAGCAGCCAAGATCTGTTGACAGGCACCATCTATGGCTACACCTTC. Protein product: CASSQDLLTGTIYGYTF.

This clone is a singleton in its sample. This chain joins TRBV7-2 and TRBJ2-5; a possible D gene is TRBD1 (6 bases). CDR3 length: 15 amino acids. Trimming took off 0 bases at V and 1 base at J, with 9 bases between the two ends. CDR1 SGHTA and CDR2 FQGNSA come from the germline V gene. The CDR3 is CASSLAGTPQETQYF. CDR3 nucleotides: TGTGCCAGCAGCTTAGCAGGGACACCCCAAGAGACCCAGTACTTC.

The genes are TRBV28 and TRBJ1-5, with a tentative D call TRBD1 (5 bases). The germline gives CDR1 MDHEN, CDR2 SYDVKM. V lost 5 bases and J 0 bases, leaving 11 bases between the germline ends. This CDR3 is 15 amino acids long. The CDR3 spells CASSTIRVSNQPQHF. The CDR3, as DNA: TGTGCCAGCAGTACGATCAGGGTTAGCAATCAGCCCCAGCATTTT. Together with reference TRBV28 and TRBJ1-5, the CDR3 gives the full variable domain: DVKVTQSSRYLVKRTGEKVFLECVQDMDHENMFWYRQDPGLGLRLIYFSYDVKMKEKGDIPEGYSVSREKKERFSLILESASTNQTSMYLCASSTIRVSNQPQHFGDGTRLSIL.

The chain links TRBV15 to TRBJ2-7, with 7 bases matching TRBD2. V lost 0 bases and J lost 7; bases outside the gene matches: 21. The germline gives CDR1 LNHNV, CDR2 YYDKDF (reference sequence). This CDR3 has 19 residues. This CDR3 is CATSRESGGWMRASGEQYF. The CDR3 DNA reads TGTGCCACCAGCAGAGAATCGGGGGGATGGATGAGGGCTAGCGGTGAGCAGTACTTC.

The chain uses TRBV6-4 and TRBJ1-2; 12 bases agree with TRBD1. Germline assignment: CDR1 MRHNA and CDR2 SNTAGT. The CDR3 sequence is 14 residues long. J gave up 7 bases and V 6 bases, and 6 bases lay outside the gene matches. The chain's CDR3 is CASRPGQGARGYTF. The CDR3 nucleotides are TGTGCCAGCAGACCGGGACAGGGGGCCCGTGGCTACACCTTC.

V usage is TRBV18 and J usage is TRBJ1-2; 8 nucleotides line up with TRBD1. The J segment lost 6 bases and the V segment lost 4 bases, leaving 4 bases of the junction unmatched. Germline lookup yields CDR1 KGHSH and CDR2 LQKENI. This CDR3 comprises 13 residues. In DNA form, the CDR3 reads TGTGCCAGCTCACTGGACAGGGATAATGGCTACACCTTC. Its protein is CASSLDRDNGYTF.

DNA of the CDR3: TGCGCCAGCAGTGACTCTGGGGAGACCCAGTACTTC. This encodes CASSDSGETQYF. This chain links TRBV10-1 with TRBJ2-5; D gene uncertain. The germline gives CDR1 WNHNN, CDR2 SYGVQD (reference sequence). The CDR3 totals 12 residues. Trimming cost V 3 bases and J 5 bases, with 7 bases left between them.

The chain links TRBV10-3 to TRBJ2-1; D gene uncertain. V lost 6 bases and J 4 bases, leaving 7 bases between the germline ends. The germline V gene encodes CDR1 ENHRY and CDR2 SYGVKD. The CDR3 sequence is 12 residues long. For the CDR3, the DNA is TGTGCCATCAGCGACACATACAATGAGCAGTTCTTC. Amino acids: CAISDTYNEQFF.

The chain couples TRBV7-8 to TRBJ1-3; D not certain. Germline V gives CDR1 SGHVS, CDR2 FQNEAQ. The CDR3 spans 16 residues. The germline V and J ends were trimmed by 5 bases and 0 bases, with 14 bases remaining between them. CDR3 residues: CASSALFRNSGNTIYF. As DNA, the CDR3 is TGTGCCAGCAGCGCCCTCTTTCGGAACTCTGGAAACACCATATATTTT.

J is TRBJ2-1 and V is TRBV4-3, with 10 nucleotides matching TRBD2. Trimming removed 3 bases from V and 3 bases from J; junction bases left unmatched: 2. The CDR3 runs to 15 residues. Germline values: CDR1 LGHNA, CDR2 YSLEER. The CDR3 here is CASSQRTSGYNEQFF. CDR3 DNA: TGCGCCAGCAGCCAGAGGACTAGCGGCTACAATGAGCAGTTCTTC.

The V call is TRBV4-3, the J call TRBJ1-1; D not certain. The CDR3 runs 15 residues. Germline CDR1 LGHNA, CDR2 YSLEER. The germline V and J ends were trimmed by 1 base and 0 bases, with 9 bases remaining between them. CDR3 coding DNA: TGCGCCAGCAGCCAAGGCGCCCGTGTGAACACTGAAGCTTTCTTT. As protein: CASSQGARVNTEAFF.

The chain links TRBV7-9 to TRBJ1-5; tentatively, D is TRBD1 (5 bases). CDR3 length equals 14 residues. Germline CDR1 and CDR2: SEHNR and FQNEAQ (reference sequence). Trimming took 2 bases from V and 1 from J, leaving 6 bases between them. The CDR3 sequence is CASSLQGSNQPQHF. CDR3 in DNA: TGTGCCAGCAGCTTACAGGGAAGCAATCAGCCCCAGCATTTT.

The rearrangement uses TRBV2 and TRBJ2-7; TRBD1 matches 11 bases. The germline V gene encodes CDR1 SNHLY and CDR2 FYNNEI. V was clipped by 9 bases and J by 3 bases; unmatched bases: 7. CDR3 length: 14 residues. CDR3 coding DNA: TGTGCCAGTACTACCGGGACAGGGGGCTACGAGCAGTACTTC. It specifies CASTTGTGGYEQYF.

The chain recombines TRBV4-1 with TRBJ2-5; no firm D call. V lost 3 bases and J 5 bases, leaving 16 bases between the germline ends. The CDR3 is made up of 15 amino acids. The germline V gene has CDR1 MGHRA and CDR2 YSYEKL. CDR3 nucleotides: TGCGCCAGCAGCCAGCCTCTCCAAGGGCGGGAGACCCAGTACTTC. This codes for CASSQPLQGRETQYF.

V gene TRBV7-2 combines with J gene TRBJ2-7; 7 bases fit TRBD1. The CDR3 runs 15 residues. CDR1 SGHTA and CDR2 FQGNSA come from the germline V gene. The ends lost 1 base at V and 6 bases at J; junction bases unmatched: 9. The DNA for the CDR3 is TGTGCCAGCAGCTTAGGGACAGGAAAACCGGGCGAGCAGTACTTC. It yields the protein CASSLGTGKPGEQYF.

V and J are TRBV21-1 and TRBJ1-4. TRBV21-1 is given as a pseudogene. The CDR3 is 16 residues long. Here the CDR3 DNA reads TGTGCCAGCAGCAAAGAAGTAGGCGGAACTAATGAAAAACTGTTTTTT. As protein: CASSKEVGGTNEKLFF.

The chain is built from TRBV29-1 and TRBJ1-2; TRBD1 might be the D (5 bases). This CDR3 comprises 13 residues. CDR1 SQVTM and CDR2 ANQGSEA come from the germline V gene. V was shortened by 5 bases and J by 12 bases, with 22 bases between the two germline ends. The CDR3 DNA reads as TGCAGCGTTCAGAATACAGGAGGGGAGTGGGACACCTTC. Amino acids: CSVQNTGGEWDTF.

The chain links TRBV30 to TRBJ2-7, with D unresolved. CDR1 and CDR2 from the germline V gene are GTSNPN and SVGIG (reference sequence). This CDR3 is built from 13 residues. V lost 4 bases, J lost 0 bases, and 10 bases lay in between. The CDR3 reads CAWTPGPSYEQYF. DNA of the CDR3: TGTGCCTGGACCCCGGGCCCCTCCTACGAGCAGTACTTC.

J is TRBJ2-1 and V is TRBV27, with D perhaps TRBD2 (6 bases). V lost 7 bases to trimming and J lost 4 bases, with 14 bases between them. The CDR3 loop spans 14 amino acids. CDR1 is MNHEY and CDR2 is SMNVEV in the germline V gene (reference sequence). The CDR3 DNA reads TGTGCCAGCACCGGGGGAGGAACGTACAATGAGCAGTTCTTC. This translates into CASTGGGTYNEQFF.

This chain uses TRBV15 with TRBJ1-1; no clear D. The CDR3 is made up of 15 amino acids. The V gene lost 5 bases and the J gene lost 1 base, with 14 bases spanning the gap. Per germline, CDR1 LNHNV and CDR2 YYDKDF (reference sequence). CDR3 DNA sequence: TGTGCCACCAGCGCTCTTACTGGCCCGAACACTGAAGCTTTCTTT. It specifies CATSALTGPNTEAFF.

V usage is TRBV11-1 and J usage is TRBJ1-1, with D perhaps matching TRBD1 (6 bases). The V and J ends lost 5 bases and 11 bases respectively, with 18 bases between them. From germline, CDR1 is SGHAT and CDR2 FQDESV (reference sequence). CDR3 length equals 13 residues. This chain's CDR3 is CASSPPTARGAFF. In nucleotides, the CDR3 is TGTGCCAGCAGCCCCCCGACGGCCAGGGGCGCTTTCTTT.

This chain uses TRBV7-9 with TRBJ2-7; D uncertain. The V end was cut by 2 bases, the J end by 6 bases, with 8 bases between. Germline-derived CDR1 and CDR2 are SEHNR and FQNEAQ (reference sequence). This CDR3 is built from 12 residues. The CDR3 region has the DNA TGTGCCAGCAGCTTACAAGGAAGCGAGCAGTACTTC. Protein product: CASSLQGSEQYF.

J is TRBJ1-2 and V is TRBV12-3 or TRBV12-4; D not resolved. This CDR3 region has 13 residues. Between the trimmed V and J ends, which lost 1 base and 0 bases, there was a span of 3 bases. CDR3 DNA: TGTGCCAGCAGTTTAGGGACTAACTATGGCTACACCTTC. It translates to CASSLGTNYGYTF.